This T cell receptor beta chain is drawn from a study of T cells in women clearing cervical HPV infection. Study-wide background: Case blood drawn at lesion detection; control blood after infection cleared.

Study observations and caveats: It is unknown whether associations predate infection; no effector/memory or HPV-specific sorting.

Comments on this clone: No antigen is known for it. Read sequence stops 3 residues before the CDR3 end, and the germline J gene provides the missing end.

This CDR3 spans 12 amino acids. V was cut by 7 bases and J by 5 bases, with 11 bases left in between. CDR1 SNHLY and CDR2 FYNNEI come from the germline V gene. Assay used: immunoSEQ multiplex PCR; TCRdb lists only in-frame clones, some missing. Its clone listing holds some 31,000 clones. The sequenced sample consisted of blood buffy coat. The clonotype was recovered from a woman aged 18 to 75 with a cervical HPV16 infection that either progressed to CIN3+ or cleared (not recorded which). The chain recombines TRBV2 with TRBJ2-5, with D possibly matching TRBD2 (6 bases). CDR3 sequence reads: CASTTSGETQYF. The sequenced part of the CDR3 DNA is TGTGCCAGCACCACCAGCGGGGAGACC.